The rows below give T cell receptor beta chains drawn from one sample of a study of blood T cell repertoires in COVID-19. Clones were sequenced by immunoSEQ multiplex PCR, and TCRdb holds only the in-frame ones, with some missing. This table has over 85,000 clones, roughly 88% appearing once. Sequenced material: peripheral blood. Every receptor here comes from a woman older than 75 with COVID-19, enrolled during active disease. Each CDR3 is given with its conserved first and last residue. A D gene is named only where the DNA matches it firmly. A row's size may be missing; if present it is once, few, many or a size class.

size	V	D	length	J	CDR3	DNA
-	TRBV21-1	-	18	TRBJ2-6	CASSIPTEPTSGANVLTF	TGTGCCAGCAGCATCCCCACAGAGCCTACCTCTGGGGCCAACGTCCTGACTTTC
-	TRBV25-1	TRBD2	14	TRBJ2-1	CASRSGGSYNEQFF	TGTGCCAGCAGGAGCGGGGGTAGCTACAATGAGCAGTTCTTC
-	TRBV27	TRBD2	15	TRBJ2-3	CASSFVAGGTDTQYF	TGTGCCAGCAGTTTCGTTGCGGGAGGCACAGATACGCAGTATTTT
few	TRBV18	-	16	TRBJ2-1	CASSPRGRNMPHEQFF	TGTGCCAGCTCACCTCGCGGGCGGAATATGCCACATGAGCAGTTCTTC
few	TRBV3-1/TRBV3-2	-	16	TRBJ2-4	CASSQEGAGPKNIQYF	TGTGCCAGCAGCCAAGAGGGCGCAGGGCCCAAAAACATTCAGTACTTC
-	TRBV3-1/TRBV3-2	TRBD1	14	TRBJ2-5	CASSKTGGEETQYF	TGTGCCAGCAGCAAGACAGGGGGCGAAGAGACCCAGTACTTC
once	TRBV4-1	-	15	TRBJ2-1	CASSQDWANYNEQFF	TGCGCCAGCAGCCAAGATTGGGCTAACTACAATGAGCAGTTCTTC
-	TRBV12-3/TRBV12-4	-	13	TRBJ2-2	CASSLSYTGELFF	TGTGCCAGCAGTTTGTCTTACACCGGGGAGCTGTTTTTT
-	TRBV7-9	-	11	TRBJ2-1	CASQRANEQFF	TGTGCCAGTCAGCGGGCCAATGAGCAGTTCTTC
-	TRBV7-9	-	16	TRBJ1-5	CASSLGGRDSNQPQHF	TGTGCCAGCAGCTTAGGAGGGCGTGATAGCAATCAGCCCCAGCATTTT
-	TRBV7-9	-	14	TRBJ1-1	CASSLDQGNTEAFF	TGTGCCAGCAGCTTGGATCAGGGGAACACTGAAGCTTTCTTT
-	TRBV11-2	-	13	TRBJ1-2	CASSPRQLYGYTF	TGTGCCAGCAGCCCTCGACAGCTTTATGGCTACACCTTC
-	TRBV5-4	-	15	TRBJ2-7	CASRGSTSPPYEQYF	TGTGCCAGCAGGGGATCGACTAGTCCCCCCTACGAGCAGTACTTC
-	TRBV5-4	-	15	TRBJ2-2	CASSFSRHNTGELFF	TGTGCCAGCAGCTTCTCGCGGCATAACACCGGGGAGCTGTTTTTT
-	TRBV9	TRBD2	15	TRBJ2-1	CASSKLAGANNEQFF	TGTGCCAGCAGCAAACTAGCGGGGGCAAACAATGAGCAGTTCTTC
-	TRBV18	-	14	TRBJ2-7	CASSATGSTYEQYF	TGTGCCAGCTCAGCCACAGGGTCCACCTACGAGCAGTACTTC
-	TRBV18	-	13	TRBJ2-7	CASSPTVEIAQYF	TGTGCCAGCTCACCAACGGTTGAAATCGCGCAGTACTTC
-	TRBV10-1	TRBD2	16	TRBJ2-1	CASNKTGGGTNNEQFF	TGCGCCAGCAATAAAACGGGCGGGGGGACCAACAATGAGCAGTTCTTC
-	TRBV6-5	TRBD2	14	TRBJ2-3	CASSLGLAGDTQYF	TGTGCCAGCAGTTTAGGACTAGCTGGCGATACGCAGTATTTT
-	TRBV30	TRBD1	14	TRBJ1-2	CAWSRDRYSYGYTF	TGTGCCTGGAGCCGGGACAGGTATAGCTATGGCTACACCTTC
-	TRBV6-2/TRBV6-3	TRBD1	15	TRBJ1-5	CASSRGQLSNQPQHF	TGTGCCAGCAGCCGGGGACAGTTGAGCAATCAGCCCCAGCATTTT
-	TRBV18	TRBD1	16	TRBJ2-7	CASSQRTGSLTYEQYF	TGTGCCAGCTCACAAAGGACAGGCTCGCTGACCTACGAGCAGTACTTC
few	TRBV7-3	-	12	TRBJ2-1	CASSGGRNEQFF	TGTGCCAGCAGCGGAGGGCGCAATGAGCAGTTCTTC
once	TRBV10-3	-	13	TRBJ2-1	CAITGGSANEQFF	TGTGCCATCACGGGGGGCTCGGCCAATGAGCAGTTCTTC
once	TRBV5-1	TRBD2	15	TRBJ2-1	CASSPGTSGGNEQFF	TGCGCCAGCAGCCCCGGGACTAGCGGTGGAAATGAGCAGTTCTTC
-	TRBV28	-	15	TRBJ1-4	CASSPLDTTNEKLFF	TGTGCCAGCAGTCCTCTGGACACAACTAATGAAAAACTGTTTTTT
-	TRBV10-3	-	14	TRBJ2-4	CAISVAGGENIQYF	TGTGCCATCAGTGTGGCCGGAGGGGAAAACATTCAGTACTTC
-	TRBV30	TRBD2	13	TRBJ2-1	CAWTTGGWAEQFF	TGTGCCTGGACAACGGGAGGGTGGGCTGAGCAGTTCTTC
few	TRBV2	-	14	TRBJ1-1	CASSGLGGGTEAFF	TGTGCCAGCAGTGGACTCGGGGGGGGTACTGAAGCTTTCTTT
-	TRBV30	-	15	TRBJ1-3	CAWSVNWGGGNTIYF	TGTGCCTGGAGTGTAAACTGGGGAGGTGGAAACACCATATATTTT
-	TRBV3-1/TRBV3-2	TRBD1	14	TRBJ2-2	CASSAHRGTGELFF	TGTGCCAGCAGCGCCCACAGGGGCACCGGGGAGCTGTTTTTT
-	TRBV7-3	TRBD2	15	TRBJ2-5	CASSLMGLAGETQYF	TGTGCCAGCAGCTTAATGGGACTAGCGGGAGAGACCCAGTACTTC
-	TRBV4-2	-	13	TRBJ2-3	CASSQDSGETQYF	TGTGCCAGCAGCCAAGATTCGGGGGAGACGCAGTATTTT
-	TRBV6-2/TRBV6-3	TRBD1	14	TRBJ1-1	CASSYPWTGAEAFF	TGTGCCAGCAGTTACCCCTGGACAGGGGCTGAAGCTTTCTTT
-	TRBV28	-	13	TRBJ1-1	CASSPPFDTEAFF	TGTGCCAGCAGTCCCCCGTTCGACACTGAAGCTTTCTTT
once	TRBV24-1	-	14	TRBJ2-5	CATSDAGSVETQYF	TGTGCCACCAGTGATGCCGGTTCGGTTGAGACCCAGTACTTC
-	TRBV6-6	TRBD2	14	TRBJ2-5	CASSRTSGAETQYF	TGTGCCAGCAGTCGGACTAGCGGGGCTGAGACCCAGTACTTC
once	TRBV9	-	13	TRBJ2-1	CASSVAGYNEQFF	TGTGCCAGCAGCGTAGCAGGGTACAATGAGCAGTTCTTC
few	TRBV10-1	-	12	TRBJ1-5	CAYRDSNQPQHF	TGCGCCTACAGAGATAGCAATCAGCCCCAGCATTTT
-	TRBV6-2/TRBV6-3	-	13	TRBJ2-7	CASSFQGGYEQYF	TGTGCCAGCAGTTTTCAGGGGGGCTACGAGCAGTACTTC
-	TRBV23-1	-	12	TRBJ2-5	CASSGQPVTQYF	TGCGCCAGCAGTGGACAGCCCGTAACCCAGTACTTC
-	TRBV18	-	14	TRBJ2-5	CASSPRQYQETQYF	TGTGCCAGCTCACCTAGACAGTACCAAGAGACCCAGTACTTC
-	TRBV14	-	15	TRBJ1-2	CASSQDPAGNYGYTF	TGTGCCAGCAGCCAAGATCCAGCAGGGAACTATGGCTACACCTTC
-	TRBV5-1	TRBD2	16	TRBJ2-2	CASSKPASGDTGELFF	TGCGCCAGCAGCAAGCCCGCTAGCGGAGACACCGGGGAGCTGTTTTTT
-	TRBV7-8	-	13	TRBJ2-5	CASSFGLAETQYF	TGTGCCAGCAGCTTCGGTCTAGCAGAGACCCAGTACTTC
-	TRBV19	-	12	TRBJ1-2	CASSISVYGYTF	TGTGCCAGTAGTATCTCAGTTTACGGCTACACCTTC
-	TRBV10-3	-	14	TRBJ1-6	CAISDSSYNSPLHF	TGTGCCATCAGTGACAGTTCCTATAATTCACCCCTCCACTTT
-	TRBV27	-	14	TRBJ2-7	CASSLSGQTYEQYF	TGTGCCAGCAGTTTATCGGGACAAACATACGAGCAGTACTTC
-	TRBV18	-	18	TRBJ2-6	CASSPWSGPDSGANVLTF	TGTGCCAGCTCACCATGGAGCGGACCCGACTCTGGGGCCAACGTCCTGACTTTC
-	TRBV28	-	15	TRBJ1-4	CASSLHEGRAEKLFF	TGTGCCAGCAGTTTACATGAGGGAAGGGCTGAAAAACTGTTTTTT
-	TRBV18	-	13	TRBJ2-3	CASSPPSTDTQYF	TGTGCCAGCTCACCACCCTCTACTGATACGCAGTATTTT
-	TRBV29-1	-	14	TRBJ2-2	CSAATGPLSGELFF	TGCAGCGCCGCGACAGGACCCTTAAGCGGGGAGCTGTTTTTT
-	TRBV6-2/TRBV6-3	TRBD2	14	TRBJ2-1	CASSFAGAYNEQFF	TGTGCCAGCAGTTTCGCGGGGGCCTACAATGAGCAGTTCTTC
-	TRBV7-9	-	13	TRBJ1-1	CASSLGWGAEAFF	TGTGCCAGCAGCTTAGGATGGGGGGCTGAAGCTTTCTTT
-	TRBV10-3	-	11	TRBJ2-1	CAIWTDSEQFF	TGTGCCATCTGGACGGACAGTGAGCAGTTCTTC